This passage covers 12 T cell receptor beta chains from one sample sequenced in a study of blood T cell repertoires in COVID-19. Here immunoSEQ multiplex PCR was the method, and the copy in TCRdb shows in-frame clones only, minus some. The sample gives a few hundred thousand clones, more than 85% of which show up once; roughly 3.1% is in the top ten. The specimen was peripheral blood. Receptors originate from a human donor in a cohort sampled during active COVID-19.

The chain links TRBV9 to TRBJ2-2, with TRBD2 as a possible D gene (6 bases). Trimming left V 0 bases short and J 9 bases short, with 9 bases between. This CDR3 has 13 residues. In germline, CDR1 is SGDLS, CDR2 YYNGEE. Here the CDR3 reads CASSVGRGRELFF. The DNA for the CDR3 is TGTGCCAGCAGCGTAGGGAGGGGCCGGGAGCTGTTTTTT.

There are many counts of this clone. The chain recombines TRBV7-3 with TRBJ2-2, with D maybe TRBD2 (6 bases). Trimming shortened V by 5 bases and J by 0 bases, and 19 bases separated the two germline ends. CDR3 size: 18 residues. In germline, CDR1 is SGHTA, CDR2 FQGTGA. CDR3 sequence reads: CASSPLGLAIPNTGELFF. The CDR3 DNA sequence: TGTGCCAGCAGCCCGTTGGGACTCGCAATCCCGAACACCGGGGAGCTGTTTTTT.

For this clone: Other DNA sequences in the sample encode the same CDR3. The rearrangement uses TRBV19 and TRBJ1-2; D is ambiguous. Trimming shortened V by 6 bases and J by 6 bases, and 8 bases separated the two germline ends. Germline V gene lookup returns CDR1 LNHDA and CDR2 SQIVND (reference sequence). The CDR3 is made up of 11 amino acids. CDR3 residues: CASRTGDGYTF. The CDR3, as DNA: TGTGCCAGTAGGACCGGGGATGGCTACACCTTC.

The chain is built from TRBV30 and TRBJ2-2, with D possibly matching TRBD2 (6 bases). Between the trimmed V and J ends, which lost 1 base and 3 bases, there was a span of 12 bases. Germline V CDR1 and CDR2: GTSNPN, SVGIG (reference sequence). This CDR3 contains 15 residues. This chain's CDR3 is CAWSAGTSHTGELFF. For the CDR3, the DNA is TGTGCCTGGAGTGCCGGGACTTCTCACACCGGGGAGCTGTTTTTT.

The chain has TRBV7-3 and TRBJ1-2, with TRBD1 matching over 9 bases. CDR1 SGHTA and CDR2 FQGTGA come from the germline V gene. V lost 5 bases to trimming and J lost 5 bases; unmatched junction nucleotides: 9. The CDR3 is 15 amino acids. The CDR3 protein is CASSQTGTGRYGYTF. CDR3 in DNA: TGTGCCAGCAGCCAGACCGGGACAGGGCGGTATGGCTACACCTTC. Drawing the rest from reference TRBV7-3 and TRBJ1-2, the complete variable domain is GAGVSQTPSNKVTEKGKYVELRCDPISGHTALYWYRQSLGQGPEFLIYFQGTGAADDSGLPNDRFFAVRPEGSVSTLKIQRTERGDSAVYLCASSQTGTGRYGYTFGSGTRLTVV.

The count of this clone is one. The gene calls are TRBV20-1 and TRBJ1-6; D is uncertain. CDR1 is DFQATT and CDR2 is SNEGSKA in the germline V gene (reference sequence). With 7 bases removed from V and 12 bases from J, the gap between germline ends came to 13 bases. The CDR3 spans 11 residues. The CDR3 DNA follows: TGCAGTGTTAACCGCCGGGAACCCCTCCACTTT. Translation gives CSVNRREPLHF.

This sequence joins TRBV18 and TRBJ2-5; D is unresolved. With 2 bases removed from V and 1 base from J, the gap between germline ends came to 11 bases. In germline, CDR1 is KGHSH, CDR2 LQKENI. This CDR3 is 15 amino acids long. CDR3 in DNA: TGTGCCAGCTCACCAGGGTGGGCAGGCCAAGAGACCCAGTACTTC. Translated, it gives CASSPGWAGQETQYF. The full variable domain, with the rest looked up from reference TRBV18 and TRBJ2-5, is NAGVMQNPRHLVRRRGQEARLRCSPMKGHSHVYWYRQLPEEGLKFMVYLQKENIIDESGMPKERFSAEFPKEGPSILRIQQVVRGDSAAYFCASSPGWAGQETQYFGPGTRLLVL.

The J gene is TRBJ1-2, the V gene TRBV24-1, with 12 bases aligning to TRBD1. The ends lost 4 bases at V and 0 bases at J; junction bases unmatched: 8. The CDR3 totals 18 residues. Looked up from germline, CDR1 is KGHDR and CDR2 is SFDVKD. The chain's CDR3 is CATSEPGTGGPANYGYTF. The CDR3 nucleotides read TGTGCCACCAGTGAACCCGGGACAGGGGGCCCCGCTAACTATGGCTACACCTTC.

This clone occurred a few times. This chain links TRBV7-8 with TRBJ2-5, with D possibly TRBD2 on 6 matching bases. Germline values: CDR1 SGHVS, CDR2 FQNEAQ. CDR3 length: 13 residues. V lost 5 bases, J lost 2 bases, and 9 bases lay in between. The DNA for the CDR3 is TGTGCCAGCAGCGTAGGGACTCAAGAGACCCAGTACTTC. Translating gives CASSVGTQETQYF.

The chain joins TRBV19 to TRBJ2-3, with TRBD2 identical over 8 bases. Per germline, CDR1 LNHDA and CDR2 SQIVND (reference sequence). The CDR3 extends over 16 amino acids. V lost 1 base and J lost 2; bases outside the gene matches: 5. This CDR3 is CASSIAGGRVTDTQYF. For the CDR3, the DNA is TGTGCCAGTAGTATAGCGGGAGGGCGGGTCACAGATACGCAGTATTTT. Full variable domain (rest looked up from reference TRBV19 and TRBJ2-3): DGGITQSPKYLFRKEGQNVTLSCEQNLNHDAMYWYRQDPGQGLRLIYYSQIVNDFQKGDIAEGYSVSREKKESFPLTVTSAQKNPTAFYLCASSIAGGRVTDTQYFGPGTRLTVL.

The chain employs TRBV2 and TRBJ1-4, with D tentatively TRBD1 (6 bases). The CDR3 is made up of 15 amino acids. Germline CDR1 and CDR2: SNHLY and FYNNEI. V lost 6 bases to trimming and J lost 0 bases, with 11 bases between them. DNA of the CDR3: TGTGCCAGCAGGGCCGACAGGACAACTAATGAAAAACTGTTTTTT. Translated, it gives CASRADRTTNEKLFF.

CDR3 coding DNA: TGTGCCAGCAGCTTAGTAGGGGGCACCGGGGAGCTGTTTTTT. Translation gives CASSLVGGTGELFF. This chain joins TRBV11-2 and TRBJ2-2; D possibly corresponds to TRBD1 (6 bases). Trimming cost V 1 base and J 4 bases, with 7 bases left between them. The CDR3 is made up of 14 amino acids. The V gene's germline CDR1 is SGHAT and CDR2 FQNNGV.